The next 9 T cell receptor beta chains were all read from a single sample in a study of blood T cells in healthy people across ages. Primed by a sample-barcoded 5' primer and a J-beta primer mix, a second PCR proceeded for roughly 7 to 11 cycles. TCRdb recomputed calls from the 5' RACE reads with MiXCR, one row per CDR3 protein. The sample has 800,000 to 900,000 distinct CDR3 sequences, approximately 65% seen once. Sequenced material: blood. These receptors came from a man aged 25-45 years in good health.

This rearrangement joins TRBV20-1 to TRBJ2-5; TRBD1 agrees at 8 bases. Germline V gene data show CDR1 as DFQATT and CDR2 as SNEGSKA (reference sequence). This CDR3 spans 14 amino acids. Trimming took 7 bases from V and 5 from J; bases not matched to a gene: 12. The CDR3 sequence is CSVSRDRGGETQYF. In DNA, the CDR3 is TGCAGTGTCTCCCGAGACAGGGGTGGGGAGACCCAGTACTTC.

The gene calls are TRBV14 and TRBJ2-7, with 7 bases identical to TRBD1. The germline CDR1 and CDR2 sequences are SGHDN and FVKESK. The CDR3 has 15 residues. The junction had 11 bases not matched to a gene; V was cut back by 3 bases and J by 6 bases. This CDR3 is CASSQAQGRGFEQYF. CDR3 DNA: TGTGCCAGCAGCCAGGCCCAGGGCAGGGGGTTCGAGCAGTACTTC.

This chain joins TRBV7-2 and TRBJ1-4; perhaps TRBD1 as D (5 bases). The CDR3 totals 14 residues. V was clipped by 4 bases and J by 8 bases, with 14 bases between them. Germline V gene sequence: CDR1 SGHTA, CDR2 FQGNSA. DNA of the CDR3: TGTGCCAGCAGCTCCCGGGACGGTTTAGAAAAACTGTTTTTT. Translating it yields CASSSRDGLEKLFF.

The V and J genes are TRBV9 and TRBJ2-1; perhaps TRBD2 as D (7 bases). V lost 3 bases to trimming and J lost 8 bases, with 12 bases between them. Germline V gene data show CDR1 as SGDLS and CDR2 as YYNGEE. The CDR3 runs to 13 residues. The CDR3 loop is CASSGSGGDEQFF. CDR3 sequence (DNA): TGTGCCAGCAGCGGATCGGGGGGCGATGAGCAGTTCTTC.

The chain couples TRBV27 to TRBJ2-5, with D maybe TRBD2 (6 bases). The CDR3 sequence is 13 residues long. CDR1 is MNHEY, CDR2 SMNVEV, per germline (reference sequence). Between the trimmed V and J ends, which lost 2 bases and 5 bases, there was a span of 9 bases. The CDR3 sequence is CASSLPGSETQYF. As DNA, the CDR3 is TGTGCCAGCAGTTTACCCGGGAGTGAGACCCAGTACTTC.

The V gene is TRBV4-2, the J gene TRBJ1-4, with D possibly matching TRBD1 (5 bases). The V end lost 6 bases, the J end lost 0 bases, and 11 bases lay between the germline ends. The CDR3 runs to 15 residues. Germline V CDR1 and CDR2: LGHNA, YNFKEQ. CDR3 nucleotides: TGTGCCAGCAGGGACAATTACGCAACTAATGAAAAACTGTTTTTT. Protein sequence: CASRDNYATNEKLFF.

This clonotype was counted a few times. The J gene is TRBJ2-5, the V gene TRBV24-1, with TRBD1 matching 8 bases. The CDR3 covers 18 residues. CDR1 KGHDR and CDR2 SFDVKD come from the germline V gene. The junction had 13 bases not matched to a gene; V was cut back by 0 bases and J by 5 bases. Here the CDR3 DNA reads TGTGCCACCAGTGATTTGAGTATGGTAGGACAGGGTAGGGAGACCCAGTACTTC. The encoded protein is CATSDLSMVGQGRETQYF.

The rearrangement links TRBV5-4 to TRBJ2-7; D not certain. The end of the DNA fits TRBJ2-5 better, so the J call may be wrong. The CDR3 is 15 residues long. Germline V CDR1 and CDR2: SGHNT, YYREEE (reference sequence). This chain's CDR3 is CASSLDIGSMETQYF. CDR3 DNA sequence: TGTGCCAGCAGCTTGGACATTGGCAGTATGGAGACCCAGTACTTC.

The J gene is TRBJ1-2, the V gene TRBV6-5; D unclear. From germline, CDR1 is MNHEY and CDR2 SVGAGI. Deletions cut 10 bases from V and 4 bases from J, with 13 bases between. CDR3 size: 12 residues. Here the CDR3 DNA reads TGTGCCAACACCCAGTCAGGCTATGGCTACACCTTC. It encodes CANTQSGYGYTF.